The rows below give T cell receptor beta chains drawn from one sample of a study of beta chain features in type 1 diabetes. TCRdb keeps only in-frame clones here, not all; method: immunoSEQ multiplex PCR. Seen here are 310,000 or so clones, approximately 10% observed once, and the top ten hold roughly 1%. Sequencing was carried out using central memory CD4+ T cells from blood. The source is a man aged 30 to 45 with type 1 diabetes. Both conserved end residues are part of each CDR3. The D gene is left open where the match is weak. Only some rows state a clone size, as once, few, many or a class for expanded clones.

j_call: TRBJ1-1; d_call: NA; clone_size: NA; v_call: TRBV6-1; cdr3_aa: CASSEAGLSEAFF; cdr3_nt: TGTGCCAGCAGTGAAGCCGGGCTTTCTGAAGCTTTCTTT
j_call: TRBJ1-6; d_call: NA; clone_size: NA; v_call: TRBV4-1; cdr3_aa: CASSQDSPLHF; cdr3_nt: TGCGCCAGCAGCCAAGATTCACCCCTCCACTTT
j_call: TRBJ2-4; d_call: NA; clone_size: few; v_call: TRBV7-2; cdr3_aa: CASSSREENIQYF; cdr3_nt: TGTGCCAGCAGCTCCAGGGAGGAGAACATTCAGTACTTC
j_call: TRBJ1-2; d_call: TRBD1; clone_size: few; v_call: TRBV6-5; cdr3_aa: CASSYSGQGEYGYTF; cdr3_nt: TGTGCCAGCAGTTATTCTGGACAGGGAGAATATGGCTACACCTTC
j_call: TRBJ2-5; d_call: NA; clone_size: few; v_call: TRBV28; cdr3_aa: CASSFGGRPETQYF; cdr3_nt: TGTGCCAGCAGTTTCGGTGGTCGGCCAGAGACCCAGTACTTC
j_call: TRBJ2-3; d_call: NA; clone_size: NA; v_call: TRBV19; cdr3_aa: CASSWSGGITDTQYF; cdr3_nt: TGTGCCAGTAGTTGGTCTGGAGGGATCACAGATACGCAGTATTTT
j_call: TRBJ2-7; d_call: NA; clone_size: many; v_call: TRBV7-9; cdr3_aa: CASSLHSYEQYF; cdr3_nt: TGTGCCAGCAGCTTACACTCCTACGAGCAGTACTTC
j_call: TRBJ1-5; d_call: NA; clone_size: many; v_call: TRBV2; cdr3_aa: CASSVAGQKNQPQHF; cdr3_nt: TGTGCCAGCAGTGTTGCGGGGCAGAAGAATCAGCCCCAGCATTTT
j_call: TRBJ2-1; d_call: NA; clone_size: few; v_call: TRBV9; cdr3_aa: CASSVGQDAYSYNEQFF; cdr3_nt: TGTGCCAGCAGCGTAGGGCAGGACGCCTACTCCTACAATGAGCAGTTCTTC
j_call: TRBJ2-1; d_call: NA; clone_size: many; v_call: TRBV18; cdr3_aa: CASSPPRSVNEQFF; cdr3_nt: TGTGCCAGCTCACCACCGAGGAGTGTCAATGAGCAGTTCTTC
j_call: TRBJ1-5; d_call: TRBD1; clone_size: few; v_call: TRBV11-2; cdr3_aa: CASSLDRDQPQHF; cdr3_nt: TGTGCCAGCAGCCTGGACAGGGATCAGCCCCAGCATTTT
j_call: TRBJ2-1; d_call: NA; clone_size: NA; v_call: TRBV18; cdr3_aa: CASSLQRADNEQFF; cdr3_nt: TGTGCCAGCTCACTTCAGCGGGCGGACAATGAGCAGTTCTTC
j_call: TRBJ2-5; d_call: NA; clone_size: few; v_call: TRBV21-1; cdr3_aa: CASSKAEWRDSLQETQYF; cdr3_nt: TGTGCCAGCAGCAAAGCGGAGTGGCGGGACAGCCTACAAGAGACCCAGTACTTC
j_call: TRBJ2-5; d_call: NA; clone_size: few; v_call: TRBV11-2; cdr3_aa: CASSLQGKIETQYF; cdr3_nt: TGTGCCAGCAGCTTACAGGGGAAAATAGAGACCCAGTACTTC
j_call: TRBJ2-6; d_call: NA; clone_size: many; v_call: TRBV7-2; cdr3_aa: CASSLVGSGANVLTF; cdr3_nt: TGTGCCAGCAGCTTAGTCGGCTCTGGGGCCAACGTCCTGACTTTC
j_call: TRBJ1-4; d_call: TRBD1; clone_size: once; v_call: TRBV9; cdr3_aa: CASSRAGGGEKLFF; cdr3_nt: TGTGCCAGCAGCCGCGCAGGGGGCGGGGAAAAACTGTTTTTT
j_call: TRBJ1-3; d_call: NA; clone_size: NA; v_call: TRBV6-6; cdr3_aa: CASSIGEENTIYF; cdr3_nt: TGTGCCAGCAGCATAGGGGAAGAAAACACCATATATTTT
j_call: TRBJ2-5; d_call: TRBD2; clone_size: NA; v_call: TRBV2; cdr3_aa: CASSVPAGGRETQYF; cdr3_nt: TGTGCCAGCAGTGTCCCAGCGGGGGGGCGGGAGACCCAGTACTTC
j_call: TRBJ2-3; d_call: NA; clone_size: NA; v_call: TRBV6-6; cdr3_aa: CASSYGVGHTDTQYF; cdr3_nt: TGTGCCAGCAGTTACGGGGTTGGGCACACAGATACGCAGTATTTT
j_call: TRBJ1-1; d_call: NA; clone_size: NA; v_call: TRBV30; cdr3_aa: CAWSVEGNTEAFF; cdr3_nt: TGTGCCTGGAGTGTGGAGGGGAACACTGAAGCTTTCTTT
j_call: TRBJ2-1; d_call: NA; clone_size: few; v_call: TRBV5-8; cdr3_aa: CASILGAFDNEQFF; cdr3_nt: TGTGCCAGCATCCTAGGGGCTTTCGACAATGAGCAGTTCTTC
j_call: TRBJ2-1; d_call: NA; clone_size: NA; v_call: TRBV2; cdr3_aa: CATGFYNEQFF; cdr3_nt: TGTGCCACGGGGTTCTACAATGAGCAGTTCTTC
j_call: TRBJ1-6; d_call: NA; clone_size: few; v_call: TRBV6-5; cdr3_aa: CASRTAGDQTPLHF; cdr3_nt: TGTGCCAGCAGAACGGCCGGGGACCAAACACCCCTCCACTTT
j_call: TRBJ1-2; d_call: NA; clone_size: few; v_call: TRBV5-1; cdr3_aa: CASSGEASGGYTF; cdr3_nt: TGCGCCAGCAGCGGGGAGGCGTCAGGGGGCTACACCTTC
j_call: TRBJ2-7; d_call: NA; clone_size: NA; v_call: TRBV27; cdr3_aa: CASSSTGRGEQYF; cdr3_nt: TGTGCCAGCAGTTCAACTGGACGTGGGGAGCAGTACTTC